This T cell receptor beta chain appears in the sequencing data of a study of PD-1 blockade in classical Hodgkin lymphoma (dated by TCRdb to 2019 to 2021). About the investigation overall: Nivolumab dosing was 3 mg/kg intravenously every 2 weeks, continuing until either disease progression or unacceptable toxicity. The study used TCR beta sequencing and CyTOF to define a peripheral blood immune signature of response to PD-1 blockade in classical Hodgkin lymphoma. Overall study outcomes, separate from this receptor: The study covered only a single clinical trial cohort, and the causes of the repertoire differences, possibly disease activity or prior therapy, were still not defined. Baseline TCR diversity was reported to be lower in newly diagnosed patients than in healthy donors and to be lower still in relapsed/refractory patients. CD4+ but not CD8+ TCR diversity rose significantly by C4D1 (p=0.0027 vs p=0.16), most apparent in complete responders (p=0.02). Trial patients with a complete response had baseline diversity similar to that of newly diagnosed patients, while partial responders and progressors had significantly lower diversity. Lower diversity was observed in patients in whom nivolumab was started less than 1 year after ASCT, and these patients were excluded from later analyses so that confounding by immune reconstitution would be avoided.

Comment on this clone: Which antigen it targets is not known. No base qualities exist here, and no much larger clone lies one base off it.

From its cysteine to its phenylalanine, the CDR3 spans 13 amino acids. Only the CDR3 DNA stays, 39 bases, in frame from base 1. The germline V gene encodes CDR1 SNHLY and CDR2 FYNNEI. V lost 8 bases and J lost 6 bases, and the count of bases not matched to a germline gene is 3. Genomic DNA was isolated using the Qiagen DNeasy kit from unsorted PBMCs as well as from negatively selected CD4+ and CD8+ fractions. Amplification of TCR beta CDR3 regions was done by immunoSEQ multiplex PCR with primers that anneal to V and J segments. A synthetic immune receptor repertoire was used to minimize amplification bias, and any residual bias was removed computationally once sequencing was done. The original pipeline was this. Repertoire diversity was quantified as the Shannon entropy index using custom Python scripts. Unsorted, CD4+ and CD8+ repertoires were analyzed separately, except in combined analyses where CD4+ and CD8+ sequences were merged in silico. Clonal expansion was defined as at least a 2-fold frequency increase after treatment relative to C1D1, with a pseudocount of 0.5 for undetected baseline clones. Clones with 0 or 1 copy at C1D1 were classified as singleton clones, and clones with 2 or more copies were classified as non-singleton clones. Clones expanded in unsorted samples were labelled as CD4+, CD8+ or unknown by matching protein sequences in sorted samples from the same patient. Wilcoxon tests on paired samples were used to test diversity changes from C1D1 to C4D1. TCRdb re-hosts the immuneACCESS table, in-frame sequences only. Its copies lack some clones; in the studies checked, an unresolved V gene accounts for under half of them, and the cause for the rest is not known. The V and J calls and clone size come from that table; D and trimming were worked out from the DNA. Within this sample are 70,000 to 85,000 clones, with 90% to 95% of them counted one time only. Jointly, the top ten make up 8% of the sample.

The time point label here, explained by the study, means: cycle 1 day 1 (C1D1), immediately before nivolumab initiation. Every trial patient had relapsed following autologous stem cell transplantation, and prior brentuximab vedotin exposure was what differed among cohorts A, B and C. A total of fewer than 70 patients with relapsed/refractory classical Hodgkin lymphoma made up the trial cohort, and each patient's best overall response was complete response, partial response or progressive disease. Trial patients were treated with single-agent nivolumab in the multi-cohort phase II CheckMate 205 trial. An independent review committee assessed best overall response by applying the 2007 International Working Group response criteria. Trial PBMCs were collected just before the start of nivolumab (C1D1) and during therapy at cycle 2 day 1 and cycle 4 day 1. Peripheral blood was collected in 8 mL Vacutainer Cell Preparation Tubes, from which PBMCs were isolated by centrifugation and then cryopreserved.

This sequence uses TRBV2 and TRBJ2-2, with 10 junctional bases fitting TRBD1. This sample comprised peripheral blood mononuclear cells (PBMCs), obtained at baseline. This TCR derives from a human donor with classical Hodgkin lymphoma. The CDR3 protein is CASGTGVAGELFF. The nucleotides read TGTGCCAGCGGGACAGGGGTAGCCGGGGAGCTGTTTTTT.